A single count supports the clone carrying this T cell receptor (beta chain). The sample comes from a study of blood T cells in healthy people across ages. Primers used in a second PCR of roughly 7 to 12 cycles were a sample-barcoded 5' primer and a J-beta primer mix. Via MiXCR, TCRdb re-called the 5' RACE reads, giving one row per CDR3 protein. The sample holds about 750,000 distinct CDR3 sequences, less than 70% seen once. Germline V gene sequence: CDR1 ENHRY, CDR2 SYGVKD. The V and J ends lost 3 bases and 3 bases, in that order; junction bases with no gene match: 4. This CDR3 spans 14 amino acids. The source material was blood. The chain is built from TRBV10-3 and TRBJ2-7; 8 positions agree with TRBD2. This TCR came from a man older than 75 in good health. CDR3 residues: CAISDRGGNYEQYF. CDR3 DNA sequence: TGTGCCATCAGTGATCGGGGGGGTAACTACGAGCAGTACTTC.